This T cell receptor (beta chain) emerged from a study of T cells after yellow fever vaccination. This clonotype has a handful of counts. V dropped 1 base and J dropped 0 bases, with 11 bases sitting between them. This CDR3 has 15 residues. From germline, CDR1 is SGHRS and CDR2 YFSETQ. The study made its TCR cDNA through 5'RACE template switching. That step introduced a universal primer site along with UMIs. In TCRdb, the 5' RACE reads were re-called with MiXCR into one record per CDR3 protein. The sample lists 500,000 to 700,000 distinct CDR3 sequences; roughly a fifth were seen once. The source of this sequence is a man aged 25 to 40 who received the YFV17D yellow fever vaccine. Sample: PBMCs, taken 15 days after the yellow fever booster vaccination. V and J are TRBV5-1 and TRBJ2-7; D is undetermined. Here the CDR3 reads CASSLIGQASYEQYF. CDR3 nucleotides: TGCGCCAGCAGCTTGATCGGGCAGGCCTCCTACGAGCAGTACTTC.